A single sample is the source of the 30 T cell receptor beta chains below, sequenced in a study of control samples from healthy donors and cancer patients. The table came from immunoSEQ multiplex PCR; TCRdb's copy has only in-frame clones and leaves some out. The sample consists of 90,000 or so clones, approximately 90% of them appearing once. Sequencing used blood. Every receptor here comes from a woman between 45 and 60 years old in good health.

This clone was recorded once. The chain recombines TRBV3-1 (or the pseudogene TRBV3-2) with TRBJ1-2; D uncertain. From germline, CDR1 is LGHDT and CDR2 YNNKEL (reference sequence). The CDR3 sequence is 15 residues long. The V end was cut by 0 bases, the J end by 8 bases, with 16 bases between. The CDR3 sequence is CASSQETKAAFGYTF. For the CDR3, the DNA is TGTGCCAGCAGCCAAGAGACTAAGGCCGCCTTCGGCTACACCTTC.

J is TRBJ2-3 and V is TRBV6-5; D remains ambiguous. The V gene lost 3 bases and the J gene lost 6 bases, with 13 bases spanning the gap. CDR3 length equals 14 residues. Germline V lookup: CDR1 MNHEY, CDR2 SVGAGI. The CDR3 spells CASSYIGKADTQYF. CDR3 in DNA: TGTGCCAGCAGTTATATTGGGAAGGCGGATACGCAGTATTTT.

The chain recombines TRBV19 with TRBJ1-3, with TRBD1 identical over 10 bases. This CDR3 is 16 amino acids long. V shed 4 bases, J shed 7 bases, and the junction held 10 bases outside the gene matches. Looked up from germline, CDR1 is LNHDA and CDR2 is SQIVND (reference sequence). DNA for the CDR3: TGTGCCAGTAGTACACCTTCGACAGGGGGCTTCAACACCATATATTTT. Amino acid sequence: CASSTPSTGGFNTIYF.

The CDR3 nucleotides read TGTGCCAGCAACCCGGGACAGGGCTTCGGCTACACCTTC. Translating it yields CASNPGQGFGYTF. The rearrangement joins TRBV28 to TRBJ1-2; 9 nucleotides line up with TRBD1. Germline loops: CDR1 MDHEN, CDR2 SYDVKM. After removal of 7 bases from V and 8 bases from J, the junction contained 8 bases not matched to a gene. The CDR3 runs 13 residues.

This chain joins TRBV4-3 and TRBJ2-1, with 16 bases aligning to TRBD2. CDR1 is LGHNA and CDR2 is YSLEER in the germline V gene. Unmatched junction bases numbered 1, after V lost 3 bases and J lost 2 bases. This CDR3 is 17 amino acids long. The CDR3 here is CASSHGTSGGAYNEQFF. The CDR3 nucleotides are TGCGCCAGCAGCCATGGGACTAGCGGGGGGGCCTACAATGAGCAGTTCTTC.

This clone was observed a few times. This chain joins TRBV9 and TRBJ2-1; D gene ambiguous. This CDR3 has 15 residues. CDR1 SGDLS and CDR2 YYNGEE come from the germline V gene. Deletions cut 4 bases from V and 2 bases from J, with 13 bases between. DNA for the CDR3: TGTGCCAGCAGCACTGGACCAAGCCCCTACAATGAGCAGTTCTTC. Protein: CASSTGPSPYNEQFF.

The CDR3 loop is CASSFQGGDTEAFF. Written as DNA, the CDR3 is TGTGCCAGCAGCTTCCAAGGGGGGGACACTGAAGCTTTCTTT. This rearrangement joins TRBV11-3 to TRBJ1-1; D may be TRBD1 (6 bases). This CDR3 has 14 amino acids. The V end lost 3 bases, the J end lost 3 bases, and 11 bases lay between the germline ends. Germline V gene lookup returns CDR1 SGHNT and CDR2 YENEEA.

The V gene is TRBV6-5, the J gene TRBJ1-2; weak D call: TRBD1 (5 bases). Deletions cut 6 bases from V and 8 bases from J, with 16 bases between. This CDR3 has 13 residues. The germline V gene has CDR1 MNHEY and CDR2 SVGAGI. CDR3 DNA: TGTGCCAGCAGGGACACCCCGGACGGGGGCTACACCTTC. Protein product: CASRDTPDGGYTF.

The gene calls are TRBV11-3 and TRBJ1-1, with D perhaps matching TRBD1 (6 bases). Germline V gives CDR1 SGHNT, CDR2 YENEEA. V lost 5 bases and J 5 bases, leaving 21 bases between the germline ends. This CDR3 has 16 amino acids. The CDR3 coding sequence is TGTGCCAGCAGCGGAGTCTTGGGACACGCGAGAACTGAAGCTTTCTTT. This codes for CASSGVLGHARTEAFF.

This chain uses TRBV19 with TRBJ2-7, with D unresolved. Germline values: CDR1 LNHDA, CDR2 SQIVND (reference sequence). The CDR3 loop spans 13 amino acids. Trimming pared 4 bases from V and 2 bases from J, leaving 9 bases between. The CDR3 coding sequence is TGTGCCAGTAGTACTCGGTCGACCTACGAGCAGTACTTC. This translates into CASSTRSTYEQYF.

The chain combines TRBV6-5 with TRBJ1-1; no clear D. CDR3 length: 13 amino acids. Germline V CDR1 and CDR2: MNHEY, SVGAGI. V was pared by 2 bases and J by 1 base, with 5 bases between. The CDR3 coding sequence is TGTGCCAGCAGTTACGTAGCGAACACTGAAGCTTTCTTT. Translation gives CASSYVANTEAFF.

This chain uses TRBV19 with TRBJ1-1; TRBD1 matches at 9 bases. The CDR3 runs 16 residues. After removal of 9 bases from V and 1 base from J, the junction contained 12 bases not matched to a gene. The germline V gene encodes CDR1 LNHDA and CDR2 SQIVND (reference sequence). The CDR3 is CASPPRTGERNTEAFF. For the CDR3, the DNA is TGTGCCAGCCCCCCCCGGACAGGGGAACGGAACACTGAAGCTTTCTTT.

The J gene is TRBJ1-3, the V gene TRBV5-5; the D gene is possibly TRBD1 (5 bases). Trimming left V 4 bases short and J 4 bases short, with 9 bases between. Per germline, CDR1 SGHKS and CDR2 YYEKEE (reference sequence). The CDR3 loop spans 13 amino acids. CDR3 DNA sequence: TGTGCCAGCAGCCCCTGGGGCGGAAACACCATATATTTT. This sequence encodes CASSPWGGNTIYF.

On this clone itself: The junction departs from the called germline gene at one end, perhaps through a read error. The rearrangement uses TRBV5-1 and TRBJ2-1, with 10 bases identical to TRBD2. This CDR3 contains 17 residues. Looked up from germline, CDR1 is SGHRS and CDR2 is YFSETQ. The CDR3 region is CASSLAYAAGGYNEQLF. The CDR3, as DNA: TGCGCCAGCAGCTTGGCCTACGCAGCGGGGGGGTACAATGAGCAGCTCTTC.

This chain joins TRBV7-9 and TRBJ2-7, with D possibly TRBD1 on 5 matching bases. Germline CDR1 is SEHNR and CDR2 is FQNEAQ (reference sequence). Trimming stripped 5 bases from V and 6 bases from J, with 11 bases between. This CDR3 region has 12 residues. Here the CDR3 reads CASSLPGPEQYF. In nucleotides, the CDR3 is TGTGCCAGCAGCCTTCCAGGGCCCGAGCAGTACTTC.

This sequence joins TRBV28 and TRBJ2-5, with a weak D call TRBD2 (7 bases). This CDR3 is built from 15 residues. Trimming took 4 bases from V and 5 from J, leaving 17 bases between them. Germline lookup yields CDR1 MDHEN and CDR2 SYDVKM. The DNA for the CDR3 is TGTGCCAGCAGTTACCCTTCTGAGGGGGGGGAGACCCAGTACTTC. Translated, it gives CASSYPSEGGETQYF.

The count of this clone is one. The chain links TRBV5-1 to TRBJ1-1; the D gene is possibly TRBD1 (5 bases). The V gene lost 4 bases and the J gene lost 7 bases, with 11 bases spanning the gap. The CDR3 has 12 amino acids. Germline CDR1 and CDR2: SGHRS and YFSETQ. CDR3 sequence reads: CASSREGIEAFF. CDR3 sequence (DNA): TGCGCCAGCAGCCGGGAGGGGATTGAAGCTTTCTTT.

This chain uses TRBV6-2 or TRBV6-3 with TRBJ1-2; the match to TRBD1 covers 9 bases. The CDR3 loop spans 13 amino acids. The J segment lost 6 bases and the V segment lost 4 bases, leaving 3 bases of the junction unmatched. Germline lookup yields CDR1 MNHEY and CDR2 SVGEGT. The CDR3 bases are TGTGCCAGCAGTTTACAGGGGGCGGATGGCTACACCTTC. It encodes CASSLQGADGYTF.

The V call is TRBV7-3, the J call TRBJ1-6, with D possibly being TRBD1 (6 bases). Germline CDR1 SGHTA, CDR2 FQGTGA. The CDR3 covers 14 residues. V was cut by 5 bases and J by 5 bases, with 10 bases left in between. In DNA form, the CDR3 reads TGTGCCAGCAGCCCAGGACAGAATAATTCACCCCTCCACTTT. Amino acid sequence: CASSPGQNNSPLHF. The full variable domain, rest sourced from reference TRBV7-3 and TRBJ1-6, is GAGVSQTPSNKVTEKGKYVELRCDPISGHTALYWYRQSLGQGPEFLIYFQGTGAADDSGLPNDRFFAVRPEGSVSTLKIQRTERGDSAVYLCASSPGQNNSPLHFGNGTRLTVT.

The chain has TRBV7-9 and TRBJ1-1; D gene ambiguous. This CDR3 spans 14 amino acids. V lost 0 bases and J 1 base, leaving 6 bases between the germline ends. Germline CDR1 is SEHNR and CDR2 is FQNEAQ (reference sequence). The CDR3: CASSLARGNTEAFF. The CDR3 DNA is TGTGCCAGCAGCTTAGCACGAGGGAACACTGAAGCTTTCTTT.

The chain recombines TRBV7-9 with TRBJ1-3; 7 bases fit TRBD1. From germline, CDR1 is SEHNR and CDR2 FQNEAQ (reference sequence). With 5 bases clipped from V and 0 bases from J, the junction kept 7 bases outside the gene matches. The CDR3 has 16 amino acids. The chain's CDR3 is CASSAPDRASGNTIYF. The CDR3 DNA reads TGTGCCAGCAGCGCTCCTGACAGGGCCTCTGGAAACACCATATATTTT.

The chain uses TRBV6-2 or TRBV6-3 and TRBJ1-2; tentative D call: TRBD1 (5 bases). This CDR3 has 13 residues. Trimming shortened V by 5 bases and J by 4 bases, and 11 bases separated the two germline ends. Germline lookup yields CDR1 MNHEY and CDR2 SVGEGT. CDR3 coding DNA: TGTGCCAGCAGTAACCAGGGAGGCTATGGCTACACCTTC. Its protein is CASSNQGGYGYTF.

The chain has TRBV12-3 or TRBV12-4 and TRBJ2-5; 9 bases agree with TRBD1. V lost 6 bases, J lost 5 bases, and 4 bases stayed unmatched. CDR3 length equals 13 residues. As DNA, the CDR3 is TGTGCCAGCAGGGACAGGGGCTATGAGACCCAGTACTTC. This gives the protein CASRDRGYETQYF.

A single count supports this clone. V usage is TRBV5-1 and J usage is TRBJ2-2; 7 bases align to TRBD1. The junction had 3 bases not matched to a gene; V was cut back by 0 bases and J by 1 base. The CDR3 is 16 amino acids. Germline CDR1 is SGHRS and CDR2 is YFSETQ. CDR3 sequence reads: CASSLAWTGNTGELFF. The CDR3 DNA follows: TGCGCCAGCAGCTTGGCCTGGACAGGGAACACCGGGGAGCTGTTTTTT.

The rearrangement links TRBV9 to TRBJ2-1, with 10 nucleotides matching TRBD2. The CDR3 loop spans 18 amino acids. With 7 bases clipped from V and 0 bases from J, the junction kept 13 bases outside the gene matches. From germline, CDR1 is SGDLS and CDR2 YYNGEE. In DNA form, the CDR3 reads TGTGCCAGCCGTCCGTTGCCTAGCGGGAGAAGCTCCTACAATGAGCAGTTCTTC. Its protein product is CASRPLPSGRSSYNEQFF.

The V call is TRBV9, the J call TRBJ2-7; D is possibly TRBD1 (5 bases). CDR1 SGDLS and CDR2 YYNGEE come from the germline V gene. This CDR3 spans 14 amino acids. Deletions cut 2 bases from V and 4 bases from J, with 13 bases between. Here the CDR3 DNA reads TGTGCCAGCAGCGTCTCAGGGTTCGGGTACGAGCAGTACTTC. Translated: CASSVSGFGYEQYF.

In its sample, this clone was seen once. The CDR3 sequence is CATSGIRGYEQYF. The CDR3 region has the DNA TGTGCCACCAGTGGGATACGGGGCTACGAGCAGTACTTC. The gene calls are TRBV24-1 and TRBJ2-7; tentative D call: TRBD2 (5 bases). V lost 5 bases, J lost 3 bases, and 10 bases lay in between. The CDR3 runs to 13 residues. Looked up from germline, CDR1 is KGHDR and CDR2 is SFDVKD.

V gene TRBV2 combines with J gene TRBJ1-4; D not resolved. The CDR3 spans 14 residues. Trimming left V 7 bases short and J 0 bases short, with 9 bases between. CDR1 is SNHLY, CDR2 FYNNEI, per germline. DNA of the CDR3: TGTGCCAGCAATCTACGAGCAACTAATGAAAAACTGTTTTTT. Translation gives CASNLRATNEKLFF.

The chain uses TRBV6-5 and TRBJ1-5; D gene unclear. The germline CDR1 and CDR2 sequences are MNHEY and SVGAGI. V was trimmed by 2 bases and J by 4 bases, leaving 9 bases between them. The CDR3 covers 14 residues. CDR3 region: CASSYVSVNQPQHF. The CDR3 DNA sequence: TGTGCCAGCAGTTACGTATCTGTAAATCAGCCCCAGCATTTT.

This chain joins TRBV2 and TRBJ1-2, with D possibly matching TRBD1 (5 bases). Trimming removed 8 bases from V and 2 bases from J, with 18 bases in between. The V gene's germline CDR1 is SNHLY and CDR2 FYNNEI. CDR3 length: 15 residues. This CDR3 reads CASRITGGNNYGYTF. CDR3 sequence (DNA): TGTGCCAGCCGGATAACTGGGGGGAACAACTATGGCTACACCTTC.